The 27 T cell receptor beta chains given below trace back to one sample, sequenced in a study of early T cells in non-severe SARS-CoV-2 infection. TCRdb passed the 5' RACE reads through MiXCR, listing each CDR3 protein once. The data contain tens of thousands of distinct CDR3 sequences, more than 9.5% of them singletons. The sequencing used whole blood, collected at baseline. These receptors originate from an adult who was a healthcare worker with PCR-confirmed SARS-CoV-2 infection or an uninfected control (not recorded which).

The chain uses TRBV19 and TRBJ2-7; tentatively, D is TRBD1 (6 bases). Germline V gives CDR1 LNHDA, CDR2 SQIVND (reference sequence). The CDR3 has 15 amino acids. Trimming pared 0 bases from V and 4 bases from J, leaving 13 bases between. CDR3 sequence: CASSIDPWGLYEQYF. The CDR3 DNA reads as TGTGCCAGTAGTATAGATCCCTGGGGGCTGTACGAGCAGTACTTC.

The V call is TRBV5-1, the J call TRBJ2-3, with a possible D match to TRBD1 (5 bases). The CDR3 covers 16 residues. Germline lookup yields CDR1 SGHRS and CDR2 YFSETQ. V was shortened by 0 bases and J by 1 base, with 12 bases between the two germline ends. CDR3 bases: TGCGCCAGCAGCTTGGACGCGGCCAGGGGCACAGATACGCAGTATTTT. It translates to CASSLDAARGTDTQYF.

This clonotype was detected many times. J is TRBJ2-3 and V is TRBV19, with 7 bases lining up with TRBD1. The CDR3 loop spans 18 amino acids. CDR1 is LNHDA and CDR2 is SQIVND in the germline V gene (reference sequence). Unmatched junction bases numbered 19, after V lost 10 bases and J lost 0 bases. This CDR3 reads CATKDRPGVRTSTDTQYF. The CDR3 bases are TGTGCCACCAAGGACAGGCCAGGGGTGCGGACTAGCACAGATACGCAGTATTTT.

This clonotype was seen a handful of times. V and J are TRBV29-1 and TRBJ1-1; the D is unclear. Germline-derived CDR1 and CDR2 are SQVTM and ANQGSEA. The CDR3 has 12 residues. V was clipped by 7 bases and J by 0 bases, with 9 bases between them. The CDR3 region has the DNA TGCAGCGAAAGAAACATGAACACTGAAGCTTTCTTT. This gives the protein CSERNMNTEAFF.

There are a few counts of this clonotype. The CDR3 here is CATSSGFGETQYF. The CDR3 DNA follows: TGTGCCACCAGTAGCGGGTTTGGAGAGACCCAGTACTTC. This chain links TRBV5-4 with TRBJ2-5; 7 bases map to TRBD2. The length of the CDR3 is 13 residues. CDR1 and CDR2 (germline): SGHNT, YYREEE (reference sequence). V was pared by 9 bases and J by 4 bases, with 9 bases of the junction left unmatched.

The sample holds a few counts of this clonotype. The chain links TRBV5-1 to TRBJ2-1, with TRBD1 identical over 9 bases. Trimming cost V 4 bases and J 5 bases; bases outside gene matches: 4. There are 14 residues in the CDR3. The germline V gene encodes CDR1 SGHRS and CDR2 YFSETQ. CDR3 coding DNA: TGCGCCAGCAGCAGAGGGACAGGGAACAATGAGCAGTTCTTC. It encodes CASSRGTGNNEQFF.

The rearrangement joins TRBV24-1 to TRBJ2-1; weak D call: TRBD1 (5 bases). The CDR3 has 11 residues. Germline V lookup: CDR1 KGHDR, CDR2 SFDVKD. V was cut by 3 bases and J by 12 bases, with 8 bases left in between. CDR3 nucleotide sequence: TGTGCCACCAGTGATAGAAGGGGGCAGTTCTTC. This translates into CATSDRRGQFF.

The rearrangement links TRBV25-1 to TRBJ2-7, with TRBD2 as a possible D gene (5 bases). The V end lost 4 bases, the J end lost 5 bases, and 9 bases lay between the germline ends. Germline-derived CDR1 and CDR2 are MGHDK and SYGVNS. The CDR3 spans 12 residues. Here the CDR3 reads CASSAGWHEQYF. CDR3 DNA sequence: TGTGCCAGCAGTGCGGGGTGGCACGAGCAGTACTTC.

This clonotype was detected only a few times. The chain uses TRBV6-4 and TRBJ2-1; D remains unclear. The CDR3 loop spans 15 amino acids. The V and J ends lost 2 bases and 4 bases respectively, with 12 bases between them. Germline CDR1 and CDR2: MRHNA and SNTAGT. CDR3 region: CASSDRPGPYNEQFF. In nucleotides, the CDR3 is TGTGCCAGCAGTGACAGGCCAGGACCGTACAATGAGCAGTTCTTC.

This clonotype showed up just a few times. The gene calls are TRBV5-1 and TRBJ2-5; a weak D match, TRBD2 (6 bases). Germline V gene data show CDR1 as SGHRS and CDR2 as YFSETQ. CDR3 length: 16 residues. Trimming took off 0 bases at V and 5 bases at J, with 17 bases between the two ends. This CDR3 is CASSLGTKGREETQYF. CDR3 DNA sequence: TGCGCCAGCAGCTTGGGGACCAAAGGCCGGGAGGAGACCCAGTACTTC.

This clonotype has just a few counts. The chain joins TRBV2 to TRBJ2-2; the match to TRBD2 covers 9 bases. J was trimmed by 4 bases and V by 4 bases; bases with no gene match: 1. The length of the CDR3 is 14 residues. Germline assignment: CDR1 SNHLY and CDR2 FYNNEI. CDR3 protein: CASSGSGGTGELFF. CDR3 DNA sequence: TGTGCCAGCAGTGGTAGCGGGGGCACCGGGGAGCTGTTTTTT.

This clonotype was observed a single time. This chain joins TRBV29-1 and TRBJ2-3; 12 nucleotides agree with TRBD2. CDR1 SQVTM and CDR2 ANQGSEA come from the germline V gene. V trimming: 7 bases; J trimming: 4 bases; junction bases outside the gene matches: 12. The CDR3 is made up of 16 amino acids. The DNA for the CDR3 is TGCAGCGCCGGAGGGCCGGGACTAGCGGGCGCAGATACGCAGTATTTT. This gives the protein CSAGGPGLAGADTQYF.

This clonotype has ten or more counts. The rearrangement links TRBV2 to TRBJ2-5; 8 bases agree with TRBD2. The CDR3 is 14 residues long. V lost 7 bases to trimming and J lost 5 bases; unmatched junction nucleotides: 9. Germline CDR1 reads SNHLY; CDR2 reads FYNNEI. DNA for the CDR3: TGTGCCAGCACCTCTCGGGGGGGCCTGGAGACCCAGTACTTC. Encoded protein: CASTSRGGLETQYF.

This clonotype has a count of ten or more. V and J are TRBV18 and TRBJ2-3; TRBD1 might be the D (5 bases). From germline, CDR1 is KGHSH and CDR2 LQKENI. The CDR3 runs 16 residues. V was clipped by 3 bases and J by 0 bases, with 13 bases between them. The CDR3 nucleotides are TGTGCCAGCTCACCGGGGCAGTCCTCTAGCACAGATACGCAGTATTTT. Protein product: CASSPGQSSSTDTQYF.

The rearrangement joins TRBV7-2 to TRBJ1-1, with D unclear. Germline V CDR1 and CDR2: SGHTA, FQGNSA. The CDR3 sequence is 14 residues long. V lost 5 bases, J lost 2 bases, and 12 bases lay in between. This CDR3 reads CASSRMHLNTEAFF. DNA of the CDR3: TGTGCCAGCAGCCGAATGCACCTTAACACTGAAGCTTTCTTT.

This clonotype occurred a few times. The chain carries TRBV12-3 or TRBV12-4 and TRBJ2-5; D is undetermined. The CDR3 covers 12 residues. The V and J ends lost 5 bases and 7 bases respectively, with 11 bases between them. CDR3 region: CASSPDDGTQYF. DNA for the CDR3: TGTGCCAGCAGTCCAGATGATGGGACCCAGTACTTC.

V usage is TRBV28 and J usage is TRBJ1-2; TRBD1 agrees at 7 bases. Germline CDR1 and CDR2: MDHEN and SYDVKM. The CDR3 loop spans 15 amino acids. The V segment lost 4 bases and the J segment 4 bases; nucleotides outside the gene matches: 9. This CDR3 reads CASSSSGTVGYGYTF. Here the CDR3 DNA reads TGTGCCAGCAGTTCCTCCGGGACAGTTGGCTATGGCTACACCTTC.

This clonotype occurred a few times. The genes are TRBV6-5 and TRBJ2-3; 13 bases are a match to TRBD2. J lost 5 bases, V lost 6 bases, and 5 bases had no gene match. The CDR3 is made up of 15 amino acids. Germline lookup yields CDR1 MNHEY and CDR2 SVGAGI. CDR3 sequence reads: CASSILAGGRDTQYF. CDR3 DNA: TGTGCCAGCAGCATACTAGCGGGGGGGCGAGATACGCAGTATTTT.

The genes are TRBV30 and TRBJ2-7; TRBD2 aligns across 8 bases. The V gene end was trimmed by 6 bases and the J gene end by 2 bases; junction bases not matched to a gene: 12. The CDR3 consists of 15 residues. Germline CDR1 is GTSNPN and CDR2 is SVGIG (reference sequence). CDR3 sequence reads: CACTTVAGSPYEQYF. CDR3 nucleotides: TGTGCCTGCACGACGGTAGCGGGAAGCCCCTACGAGCAGTACTTC.

This clonotype was counted only a few times. This chain joins TRBV12-3 or TRBV12-4 and TRBJ2-7, with 12 bases fitting TRBD1. This CDR3 comprises 15 residues. With V trimmed by 4 bases and J by 4 bases, 5 bases remained unmatched. CDR3 region: CASSSGQGAGYEQYF. Written as DNA, the CDR3 is TGTGCCAGCAGTTCGGGACAGGGGGCTGGTTACGAGCAGTACTTC.

V usage is TRBV5-6 and J usage is TRBJ1-1, with D hard to call. V was cut by 3 bases and J by 1 base, with 7 bases left in between. Germline CDR1 is SGHDT and CDR2 is YYEEEE. The length of the CDR3 is 13 residues. The CDR3 is CASSYTRNTEAFF. The CDR3 DNA sequence: TGTGCCAGCAGCTATACTAGGAACACTGAAGCTTTCTTT.

This clonotype has at least ten counts. The gene calls are TRBV6-1 and TRBJ2-2; D not resolved. The CDR3 runs to 13 residues. Germline CDR1 MNHNS, CDR2 SASEGT. Trimming cost V 3 bases and J 5 bases, with 7 bases left between them. CDR3 in amino acids: CASSDIWTGELFF. In DNA form, the CDR3 reads TGTGCCAGCAGTGATATTTGGACCGGGGAGCTGTTTTTT.

The chain combines TRBV7-8 with TRBJ2-3; perhaps TRBD2 as D (6 bases). The CDR3 is 15 residues long. Trimming left V 1 base short and J 1 base short, with 9 bases between. The germline CDR1 and CDR2 sequences are SGHVS and FQNEAQ. CDR3 protein: CASSLGPSGTDTQYF. The CDR3 DNA reads TGTGCCAGCAGCTTAGGTCCTAGCGGCACAGATACGCAGTATTTT.

About this clonotype itself: The junction departs from germline at one end; a sequencing error may be responsible. The V gene is TRBV3-1, the J gene TRBJ1-6, with D unclear. This CDR3 is 14 amino acids long. Germline loops: CDR1 LGHDT, CDR2 YNNKEL (reference sequence). In DNA form, the CDR3 reads TGTGCCAGCAGCCAAAGGGTTGCGGGATCACCCCCCCACTTT. This translates into CASSQRVAGSPPHF.

This clonotype was seen a few times. The gene calls are TRBV20-1 and TRBJ1-6, with D uncertain. Trimming removed 2 bases at V and 14 bases at J, with 10 bases between. This CDR3 has 11 amino acids. The germline CDR1 and CDR2 sequences are DFQATT and SNEGSKA (reference sequence). CDR3 sequence (DNA): TGCAGTGCTAGATCCCCGGGGTCCCTCCACTTT. Amino acids: CSARSPGSLHF.

V and J are TRBV2 and TRBJ2-1; 8 bases agree with TRBD2. The germline gives CDR1 SNHLY, CDR2 FYNNEI. The V and J ends lost 5 bases and 1 base, in that order; junction bases with no gene match: 4. This CDR3 is built from 15 residues. This CDR3 reads CASSNSGISYNEQFF. The CDR3 coding sequence is TGTGCCAGCAGTAATAGCGGGATTTCCTACAATGAGCAGTTCTTC. The full variable domain, rest sourced from reference TRBV2 and TRBJ2-1, is EPEVTQTPSHQVTQMGQEVILRCVPISNHLYFYWYRQILGQKVEFLVSFYNNEISEKSEIFDDQFSVERPDGSNFTLKIRSTKLEDSAMYFCASSNSGISYNEQFFGPGTRLTVL.

This clonotype was detected a few times. This chain uses TRBV14 with TRBJ2-1; 8 nucleotides match TRBD2. V gave up 0 bases and J gave up 4 bases; unmatched junction bases: 8. CDR1 is SGHDN, CDR2 FVKESK, per germline. This CDR3 has 17 amino acids. The CDR3 DNA sequence: TGTGCCAGCAGCCAAGATCTCGCTAGCGGGTCATACAATGAGCAGTTCTTC. This gives the protein CASSQDLASGSYNEQFF.